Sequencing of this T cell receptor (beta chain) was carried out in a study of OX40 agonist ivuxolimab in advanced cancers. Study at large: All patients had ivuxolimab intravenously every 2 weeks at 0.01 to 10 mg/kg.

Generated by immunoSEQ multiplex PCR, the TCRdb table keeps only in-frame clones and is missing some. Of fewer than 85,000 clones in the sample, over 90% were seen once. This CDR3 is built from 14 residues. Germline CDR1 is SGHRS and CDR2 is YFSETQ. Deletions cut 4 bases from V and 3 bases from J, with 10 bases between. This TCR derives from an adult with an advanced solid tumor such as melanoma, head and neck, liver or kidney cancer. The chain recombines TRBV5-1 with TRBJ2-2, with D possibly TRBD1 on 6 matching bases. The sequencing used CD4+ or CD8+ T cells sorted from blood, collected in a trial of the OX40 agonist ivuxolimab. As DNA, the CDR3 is TGCGCCAGCAGCCGGGACACTTACACCGGGGAGCTGTTTTTT. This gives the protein CASSRDTYTGELFF.